Listed below are T cell receptor beta chains from one sample, sequenced in a study of technical replicates of blood from a few donors. This table comes from immunoSEQ multiplex PCR, and its TCRdb copy is limited to in-frame clones, with some not included. In the table there are roughly 97,000 clones, 95% to 97% of which are singletons. The specimen was T cells isolated from PBMCs. The receptors were sampled from a human donor in good health. The CDR3 runs from the conserved cysteine through the conserved F or W. D genes are given only for firm matches. Size is stated for part of the rows, as once, few or many counts, or as a class when the clone is expanded.

>.|.|TRBV11-2|TRBJ1-2
TGTGCCAGCATCTCCGTCGGGGTCGGCTACACCTTC
CASISVGVGYTF
>.|TRBD2|TRBV27|TRBJ2-7
TGTGCCAGCAGTTTCCTCACGACTAGCGGCTACGAGCAGTACTTC
CASSFLTTSGYEQYF
>once|.|TRBV18|TRBJ1-2
TGTGCCAGCTCACCGCGACCCACAGGGAGCGATGGCTACACCTTC
CASSPRPTGSDGYTF
>.|.|TRBV10-3|TRBJ2-2
TGTGCCATCAGTCTAGCTCCATACGAGGACACCGGGGAGCTGTTTTTT
CAISLAPYEDTGELFF
>.|TRBD1|TRBV9|TRBJ2-7
TGTGCCAGCAGCGTGGGCAGGGGGCGCAACGAGCAGTACTTC
CASSVGRGRNEQYF
>.|.|TRBV5-6|TRBJ2-1
TGTGCCAGCAGCTTGGTTGCCCAGGGCGGTTTCAATGAGCAGTTCTTC
CASSLVAQGGFNEQFF
>.|TRBD2|TRBV30|TRBJ2-7
TGTGCCTGGCAGTCCGGGACTAGTTACGAGCAGTACTTC
CAWQSGTSYEQYF
>.|.|TRBV16|TRBJ2-1
TGTGCCAGCAGCCAATCGGGGGACTTTCACAATGAGCAGTTCTTC
CASSQSGDFHNEQFF
>.|.|TRBV28|TRBJ1-5
TGTGCCAGCAGTTCTCCTCTCCAGGGCCCCAATCAGCCCCAGCATTTT
CASSSPLQGPNQPQHF
>.|.|TRBV14|TRBJ2-1
TGTGCCAGCAGCCAAGATCTAGATTTGTCGCTACACAATGAGCAGTTCTTC
CASSQDLDLSLHNEQFF
>.|.|TRBV28|TRBJ1-2
TGTGCCAGCAGTTTATATGTAGCGGAGGGTGGCTACACCTTC
CASSLYVAEGGYTF
>.|.|TRBV7-9|TRBJ2-5
TGTGCCAGCAGCTTAGCTACAGAGATGGAGACCCAGTACTTC
CASSLATEMETQYF
>.|TRBD2|TRBV7-2|TRBJ2-3
TGTGCCAGCAGCGGGCCTAGCGGGAGGGCTTTGACTGTGGGAGATACGCAGTATTTT
CASSGPSGRALTVGDTQYF
>.|TRBD2|TRBV27|TRBJ2-7
TGTGCCAGCAGTTTGACTAGCGGACCCTATGAGCAGTACTTC
CASSLTSGPYEQYF
>.|.|TRBV11-3|TRBJ1-1
TGTGCCAGCAGCTTAAGTTCGAGCACTGAAGCTTTCTTT
CASSLSSSTEAFF
>.|TRBD2|TRBV30|TRBJ2-5
TGTGCCTGGAGTGCCCTCGGGACTAGCGGGGGAGGGACCCAGTACTTC
CAWSALGTSGGGTQYF
>.|.|TRBV6-5|TRBJ1-2
TGTGCCAGCAGTTACCTCGGGGTTGCGGGCTACACCTTC
CASSYLGVAGYTF
>once|TRBD2|TRBV29-1|TRBJ2-5
TGCAGCGTTCGGAAAATAGCGGGAGTTGGGTACCAAGAGACCCAGTACTTC
CSVRKIAGVGYQETQYF
>.|.|TRBV6-4|TRBJ2-6
TGTGCCAGCAGTGACTCGAGTTCTGGGGCCAACGTCCTGACTTTC
CASSDSSSGANVLTF
>few|TRBD1|TRBV4-1|TRBJ1-1
TGCGCCAGCAGCCAGAAGACAGGGATGAACACTGAAGCTTTCTTT
CASSQKTGMNTEAFF
>.|.|TRBV27|TRBJ1-2
TGTGCCAGCAGTTTCTCCGGGTCCTATGGCTACACCTTC
CASSFSGSYGYTF
>.|.|TRBV28|TRBJ1-5
TGTGCCAGCAGGGGGGGTGGGACGCAGTACAATCAGCCCCAGCATTTT
CASRGGGTQYNQPQHF
>.|TRBD2|TRBV7-9|TRBJ2-7
TGTGCCAGCAGCTCTAGACTAGCGGGACCAGAGCAGTACTTC
CASSSRLAGPEQYF
>.|TRBD1|TRBV29-1|TRBJ1-3
TGCAGCGTGGTCCGGGACAGGAGCTCTGGAAACACCATATATTTT
CSVVRDRSSGNTIYF
>.|.|TRBV5-1|TRBJ2-5
TGCGCCAGCAGCACACAGTACCAAGAGACCCAGTACTTC
CASSTQYQETQYF
>.|TRBD2|TRBV10-2|TRBJ2-7
TGCGCCAGCACGGGACTAGGGCTCGAGCAGTACTTC
CASTGLGLEQYF
>.|.|TRBV19|TRBJ1-5
TGTGCCAGTAGTATGGGGGCGGGCAATCAGCCCCAGCATTTT
CASSMGAGNQPQHF
>.|.|TRBV16|TRBJ1-3
TGTGCCAGCAGCCAGTCAGGAAACTCTGGAAACACCATATATTTT
CASSQSGNSGNTIYF
>.|.|TRBV9|TRBJ1-2
TGTGCCAGCAGCGTAGGCGAGGTCCCGTATGGCTACACCTTC
CASSVGEVPYGYTF
>once|TRBD2|TRBV6-5|TRBJ2-7
TGTGCCAGCACTAGCGGCTACGAGCAGTACTTC
CASTSGYEQYF
>once|TRBD2|TRBV15|TRBJ2-1
TGTGCCACCAGCCTCCTAGCGGGCTTTTACAATGAGCAGTTCTTC
CATSLLAGFYNEQFF
>.|TRBD2|TRBV9|TRBJ2-2
TGTGCCAGCAGCGCGGGACTAGCGCTTGGGGCCGGGGAGCTGTTTTTT
CASSAGLALGAGELFF
>.|.|TRBV28|TRBJ1-5
TGTTGGAATACAGATAGCAATCAGCCCCAGCATTTT
CWNTDSNQPQHF
>.|TRBD2|TRBV28|TRBJ2-1
TGTGCCAGCAGTTTAACCGGGACTAGCAAAGGAAGTGAGCAGTTCTTC
CASSLTGTSKGSEQFF
>.|.|TRBV27|TRBJ2-2
TGTGCCAGCAGTCCCCCCCTTTACAGGGAAGATGACACCGGGGAGCTGTTTTTT
CASSPPLYREDDTGELFF
>.|TRBD2|TRBV11-2|TRBJ2-7
TGTGCCAGCAGTGGGACTAGCGGCTACGAGCAGTACTTC
CASSGTSGYEQYF
>.|.|TRBV29-1|TRBJ2-1
TGCAGCGTTGAAGGGCAGTACAATGAGCAGTTCTTC
CSVEGQYNEQFF
>few|.|TRBV2|TRBJ1-1
TGTGCCAGCATGTCAGGGACTGAAGCTTTCTTT
CASMSGTEAFF
>.|TRBD1|TRBV6-5|TRBJ1-5
TGTGCCAGCAGTTACACCAGGGGGCATCAGCCCCAGCATTTT
CASSYTRGHQPQHF
>.|TRBD2|TRBV27|TRBJ2-1
TGTGCCAGCCATAGGGGACTAGCGGGAGACAATGAGCAGTTCTTC
CASHRGLAGDNEQFF